This TCR beta chain was observed in a study of technical replicates of blood from a handful of donors. The CDR3 spans 14 residues. V was cut by 4 bases and J by 5 bases, with 11 bases left in between. Germline CDR1 LGHNA, CDR2 YNFKEQ. Using immunoSEQ multiplex PCR, the repertoire was profiled, and TCRdb retains in-frame clones only, with some absent. The sample contains 74,000 or so clones, around 92% of which appear only once. This clonotype was obtained from a human donor in good health. V gene TRBV4-2 combines with J gene TRBJ2-2; a possible D gene is TRBD2 (6 bases). Material: T cells isolated from PBMCs. Here the CDR3 DNA reads TGTGCCAGCAGCCGGGACGGGGGAACCGGGGAGCTGTTTTTT. Translated: CASSRDGGTGELFF.